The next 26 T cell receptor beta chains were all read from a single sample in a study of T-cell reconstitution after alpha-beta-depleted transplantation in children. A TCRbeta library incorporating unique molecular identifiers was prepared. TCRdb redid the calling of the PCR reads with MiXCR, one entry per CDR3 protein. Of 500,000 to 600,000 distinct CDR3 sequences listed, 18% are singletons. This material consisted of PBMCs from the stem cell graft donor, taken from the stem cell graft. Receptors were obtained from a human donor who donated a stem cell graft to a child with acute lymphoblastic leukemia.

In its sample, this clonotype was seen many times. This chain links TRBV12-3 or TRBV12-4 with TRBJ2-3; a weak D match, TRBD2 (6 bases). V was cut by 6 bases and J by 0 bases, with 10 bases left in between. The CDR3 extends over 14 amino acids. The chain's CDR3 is CASSLSGSTDTQYF. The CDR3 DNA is TGTGCCAGCAGCTTAAGCGGGAGCACAGATACGCAGTATTTT.

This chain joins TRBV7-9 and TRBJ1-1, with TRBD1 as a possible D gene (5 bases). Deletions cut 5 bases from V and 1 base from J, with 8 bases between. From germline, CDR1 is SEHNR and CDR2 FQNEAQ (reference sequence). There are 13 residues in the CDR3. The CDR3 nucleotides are TGTGCCAGCAGCGGGACGGAGAACACTGAAGCTTTCTTT. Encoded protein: CASSGTENTEAFF.

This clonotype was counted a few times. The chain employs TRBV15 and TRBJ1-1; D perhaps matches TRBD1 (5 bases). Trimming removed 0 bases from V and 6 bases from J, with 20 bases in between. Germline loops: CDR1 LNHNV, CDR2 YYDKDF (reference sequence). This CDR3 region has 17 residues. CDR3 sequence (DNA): TGTGCCACCAGCAGAGAGGTTACATCGGCGTGGGACGCTGAAGCTTTCTTT. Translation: CATSREVTSAWDAEAFF.

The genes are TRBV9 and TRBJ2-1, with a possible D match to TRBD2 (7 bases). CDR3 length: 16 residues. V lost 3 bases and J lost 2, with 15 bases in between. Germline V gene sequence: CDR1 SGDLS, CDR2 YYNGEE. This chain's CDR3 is CASSGGGVGTYNEQFF. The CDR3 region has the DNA TGTGCCAGCAGCGGAGGGGGGGTAGGGACCTACAATGAGCAGTTCTTC.

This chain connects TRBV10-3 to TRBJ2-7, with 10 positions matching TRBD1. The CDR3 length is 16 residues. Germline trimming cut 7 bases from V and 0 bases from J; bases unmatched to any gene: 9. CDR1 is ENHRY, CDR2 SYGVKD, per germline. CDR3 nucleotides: TGTGCCATCACTTTCGGACAGGGGGAAGTCTCCTACGAGCAGTACTTC. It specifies CAITFGQGEVSYEQYF.

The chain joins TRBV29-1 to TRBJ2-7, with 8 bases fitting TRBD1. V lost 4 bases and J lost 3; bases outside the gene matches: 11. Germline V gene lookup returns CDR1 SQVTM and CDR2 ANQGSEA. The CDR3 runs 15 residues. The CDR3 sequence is CSVGGQGWGVYEQYF. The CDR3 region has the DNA TGCAGCGTTGGCGGACAGGGTTGGGGAGTCTACGAGCAGTACTTC.

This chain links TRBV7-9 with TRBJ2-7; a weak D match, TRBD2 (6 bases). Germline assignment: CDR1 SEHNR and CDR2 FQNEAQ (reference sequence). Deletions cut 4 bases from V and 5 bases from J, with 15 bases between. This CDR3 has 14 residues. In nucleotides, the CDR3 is TGTGCCAGCAGCTCTTGGCGGGACCCCCACGAGCAGTACTTC. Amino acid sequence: CASSSWRDPHEQYF.

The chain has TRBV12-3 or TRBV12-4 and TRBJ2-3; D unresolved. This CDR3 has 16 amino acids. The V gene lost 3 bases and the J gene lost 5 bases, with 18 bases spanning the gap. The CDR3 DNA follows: TGTGCCAGCAGTTTCCTATCCCCCCGACGGGTAGATACGCAGTATTTT. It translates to CASSFLSPRRVDTQYF.

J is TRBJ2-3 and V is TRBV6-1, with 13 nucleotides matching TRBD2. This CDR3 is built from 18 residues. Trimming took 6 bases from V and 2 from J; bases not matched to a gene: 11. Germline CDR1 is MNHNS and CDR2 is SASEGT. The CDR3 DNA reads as TGTGCCAGCAGCCGCCAGCACGGGACTAGCGGGGTCACAGATACGCAGTATTTT. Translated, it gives CASSRQHGTSGVTDTQYF.

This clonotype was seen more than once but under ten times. The CDR3 DNA reads as TGTGCCAGCAGTTACACGACAGGATCGAACACTGAAGCTTTCTTT. Translation: CASSYTTGSNTEAFF. V is TRBV6-5 and J is TRBJ1-1; D is possibly TRBD1 (6 bases). The CDR3 runs 15 residues. V lost 2 bases and J lost 1, with 11 bases in between. CDR1 and CDR2 (germline): MNHEY, SVGAGI.

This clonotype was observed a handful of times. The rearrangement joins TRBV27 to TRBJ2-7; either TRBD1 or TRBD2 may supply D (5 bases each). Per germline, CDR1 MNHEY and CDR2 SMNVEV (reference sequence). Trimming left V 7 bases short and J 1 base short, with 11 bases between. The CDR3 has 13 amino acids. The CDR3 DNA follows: TGTGCCAGCACGCTGGGACCTTCCTACGAGCAGTACTTC. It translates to CASTLGPSYEQYF.

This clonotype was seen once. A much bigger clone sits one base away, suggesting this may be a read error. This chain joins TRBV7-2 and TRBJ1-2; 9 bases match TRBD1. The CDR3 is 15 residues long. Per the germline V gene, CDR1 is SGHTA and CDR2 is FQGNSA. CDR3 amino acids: CASSPTVGQGYGHTF. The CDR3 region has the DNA TGTGCCAGCAGTCCTACCGTGGGACAGGGCTATGGCCACACCTTC.

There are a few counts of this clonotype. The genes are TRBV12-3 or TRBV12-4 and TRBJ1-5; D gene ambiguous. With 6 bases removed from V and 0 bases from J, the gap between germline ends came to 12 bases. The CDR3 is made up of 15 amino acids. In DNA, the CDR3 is TGTGCCAGCAGCCCATTCCCGATTAGCAATCAGCCCCAGCATTTT. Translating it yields CASSPFPISNQPQHF.

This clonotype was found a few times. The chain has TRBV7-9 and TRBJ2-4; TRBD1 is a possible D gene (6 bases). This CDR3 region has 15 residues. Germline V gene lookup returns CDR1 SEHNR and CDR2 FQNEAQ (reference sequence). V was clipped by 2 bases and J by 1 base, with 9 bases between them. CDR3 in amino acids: CASSLTGTAKNIQYF. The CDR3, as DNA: TGTGCCAGCAGCTTAACAGGGACGGCCAAAAACATTCAGTACTTC.

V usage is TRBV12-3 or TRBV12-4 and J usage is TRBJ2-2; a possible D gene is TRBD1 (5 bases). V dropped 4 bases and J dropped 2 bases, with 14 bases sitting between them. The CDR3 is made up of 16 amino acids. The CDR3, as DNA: TGTGCCAGCAGTTCCAGACAGTCTGTCAACACCGGGGAGCTGTTTTTT. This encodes CASSSRQSVNTGELFF.

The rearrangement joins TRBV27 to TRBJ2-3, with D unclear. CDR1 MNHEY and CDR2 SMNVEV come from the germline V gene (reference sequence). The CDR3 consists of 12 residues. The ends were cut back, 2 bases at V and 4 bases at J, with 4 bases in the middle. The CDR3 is CASSLKPDTQYF. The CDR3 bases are TGTGCCAGCAGTTTAAAGCCAGATACGCAGTATTTT.

The CDR3 nucleotides read TGTGCCAGTAGTATGATTCGCCAGCCCCAGCATTTT. Amino acid sequence: CASSMIRQPQHF. The rearrangement links TRBV19 to TRBJ1-5, with no clear D. Germline V gene data show CDR1 as LNHDA and CDR2 as SQIVND (reference sequence). This CDR3 region has 12 residues. Trimming pared 3 bases from V and 7 bases from J, leaving 7 bases between.

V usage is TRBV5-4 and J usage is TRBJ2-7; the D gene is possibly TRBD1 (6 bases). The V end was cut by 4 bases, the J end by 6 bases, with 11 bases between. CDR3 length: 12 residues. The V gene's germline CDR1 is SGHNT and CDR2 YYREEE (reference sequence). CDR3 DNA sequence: TGTGCCAGCAGCAGGGGGTCCCCCGAGCAGTACTTC. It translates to CASSRGSPEQYF.

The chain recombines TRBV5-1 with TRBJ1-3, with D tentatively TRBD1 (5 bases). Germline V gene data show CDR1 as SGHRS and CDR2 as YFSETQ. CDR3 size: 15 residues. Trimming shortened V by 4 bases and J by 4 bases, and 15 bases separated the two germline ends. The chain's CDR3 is CASSAAGAAGNTIYF. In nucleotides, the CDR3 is TGCGCCAGCAGCGCGGCCGGGGCTGCCGGAAACACCATATATTTT.

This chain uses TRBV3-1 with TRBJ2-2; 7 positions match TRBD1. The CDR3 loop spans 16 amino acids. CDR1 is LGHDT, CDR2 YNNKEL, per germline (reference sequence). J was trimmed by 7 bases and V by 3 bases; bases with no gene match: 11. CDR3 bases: TGTGCCAGCAGCCAGCAGGGACAGCGTATTAACGGGGAGCTGTTTTTT. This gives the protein CASSQQGQRINGELFF.

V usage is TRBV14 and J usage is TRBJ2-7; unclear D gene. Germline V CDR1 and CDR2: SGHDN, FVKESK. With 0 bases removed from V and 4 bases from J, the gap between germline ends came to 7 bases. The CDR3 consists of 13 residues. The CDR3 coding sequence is TGTGCCAGCAGCCAAGATCACGGGTACGAGCAGTACTTC. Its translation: CASSQDHGYEQYF.

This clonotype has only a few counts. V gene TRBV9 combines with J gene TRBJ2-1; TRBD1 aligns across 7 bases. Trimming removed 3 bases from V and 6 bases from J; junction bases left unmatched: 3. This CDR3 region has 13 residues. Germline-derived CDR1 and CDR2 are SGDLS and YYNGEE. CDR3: CASSATGSNEQFF. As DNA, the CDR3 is TGTGCCAGCAGCGCGACAGGGTCCAATGAGCAGTTCTTC.

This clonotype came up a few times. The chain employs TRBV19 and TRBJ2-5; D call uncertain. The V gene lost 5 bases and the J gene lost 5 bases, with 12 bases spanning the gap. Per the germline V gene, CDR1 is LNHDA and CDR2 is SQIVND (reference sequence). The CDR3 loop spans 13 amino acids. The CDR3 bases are TGTGCCAGTAGTTCGGCGGCCTGGGAGACCCAGTACTTC. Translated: CASSSAAWETQYF.

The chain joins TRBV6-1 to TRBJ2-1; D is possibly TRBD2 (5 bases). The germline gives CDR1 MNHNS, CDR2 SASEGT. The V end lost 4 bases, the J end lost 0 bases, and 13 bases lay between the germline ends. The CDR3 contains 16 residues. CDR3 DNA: TGTGCCAGCAGTGGGTGGAGCGGAAGCTCCTACAATGAGCAGTTCTTC. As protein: CASSGWSGSSYNEQFF.

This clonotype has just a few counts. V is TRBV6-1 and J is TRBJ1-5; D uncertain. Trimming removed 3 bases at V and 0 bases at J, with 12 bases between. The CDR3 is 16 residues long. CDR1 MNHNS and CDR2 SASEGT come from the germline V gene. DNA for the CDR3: TGTGCCAGCAGTGATCTGGGGATTTTTAGCAATCAGCCCCAGCATTTT. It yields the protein CASSDLGIFSNQPQHF.

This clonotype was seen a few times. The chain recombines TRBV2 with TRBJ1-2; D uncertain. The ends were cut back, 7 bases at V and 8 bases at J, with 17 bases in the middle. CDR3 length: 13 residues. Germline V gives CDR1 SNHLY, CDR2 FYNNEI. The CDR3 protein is CASTGDWAGGYTF. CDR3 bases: TGTGCCAGCACCGGCGATTGGGCCGGGGGCTACACCTTC.